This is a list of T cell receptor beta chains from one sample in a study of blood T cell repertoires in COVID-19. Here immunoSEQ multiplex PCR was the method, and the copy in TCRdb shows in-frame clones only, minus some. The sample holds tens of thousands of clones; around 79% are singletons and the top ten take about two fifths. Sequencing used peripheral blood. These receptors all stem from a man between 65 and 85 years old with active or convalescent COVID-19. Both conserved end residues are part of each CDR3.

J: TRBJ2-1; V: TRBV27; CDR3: CASTRDFSYNEQFF
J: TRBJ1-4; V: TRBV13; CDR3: CASSLEAGGVTNEKLFF
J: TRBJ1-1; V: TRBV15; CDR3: CATSRDRQGGTEAFF
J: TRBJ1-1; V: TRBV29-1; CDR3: CSCGWTEAFF
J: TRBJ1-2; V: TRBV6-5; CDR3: CASSMDTFGGYTF
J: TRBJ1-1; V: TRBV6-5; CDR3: CASRRQGKAFF
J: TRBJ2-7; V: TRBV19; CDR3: CASSPSQGDSYEQYF
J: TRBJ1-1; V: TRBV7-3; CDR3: CASSLTLNTEAFF
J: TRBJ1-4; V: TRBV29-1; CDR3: CSVEDHKGVNEKLFF
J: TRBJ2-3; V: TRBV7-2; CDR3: CASSQPTSGWDTQYF
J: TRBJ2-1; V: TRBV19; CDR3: CASSIMGLRTFDEQFF
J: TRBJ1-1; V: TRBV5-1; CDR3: CASSLTAGRNTEAFF
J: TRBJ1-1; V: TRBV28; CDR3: CASSFLTSTNTEAFF
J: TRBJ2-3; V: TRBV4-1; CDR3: CASSQQTSTDTQYF
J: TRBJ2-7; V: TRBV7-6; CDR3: CASSYLVAATLYEQYF
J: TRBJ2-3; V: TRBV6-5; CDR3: CASSYGRAEDTQYF
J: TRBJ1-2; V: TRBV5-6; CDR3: CASSLDRGRGYTF